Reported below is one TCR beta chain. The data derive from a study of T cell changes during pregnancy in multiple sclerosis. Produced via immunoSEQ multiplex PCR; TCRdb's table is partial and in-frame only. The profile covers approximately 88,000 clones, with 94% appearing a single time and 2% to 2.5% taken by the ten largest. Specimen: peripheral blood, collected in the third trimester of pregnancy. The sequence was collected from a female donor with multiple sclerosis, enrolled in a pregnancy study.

The CDR3 here is CASIHTDTQYF. The CDR3 DNA sequence: TGTGCCAGCATCCATACAGATACGCAGTATTTT. The rearrangement links TRBV6-4 to TRBJ2-3, with D unclear. CDR1 is MRHNA, CDR2 SNTAGT, per germline. This CDR3 spans 11 amino acids. With 7 bases removed from V and 3 bases from J, the gap between germline ends came to 5 bases.